The rows below give T cell receptor beta chains drawn from one sample of a study of CXCR3-negative and CXCR3-positive naive CD8 T cells. TCRdb re-called the 5' RACE reads; one entry per CDR3 protein, DNA not given. The clone table shows 45,000 to 65,000 distinct CDR3 sequences, with the ten largest holding roughly 1.6%. Sequencing input: naive CXCR3- CD8+ T cells from blood. The origin of the receptors is a human donor in good health. Some clones in this sample may be carry-over from other donors' samples. The CDR3 runs from the conserved cysteine through the conserved F or W. The order of the fields is V gene, J gene, CDR3 protein.

V gene: TRBV3-1
J gene: TRBJ2-3
CDR3 protein: CASSLEFTDTQYF

V gene: TRBV6-1
J gene: TRBJ2-3
CDR3 protein: CASSKGGIAGSFTDTQYF

V gene: TRBV3-1
J gene: TRBJ2-5
CDR3 protein: CASSQDLSDAGGLGKTQYF

V gene: TRBV29-1
J gene: TRBJ2-7
CDR3 protein: CSVRGPGSYEQYF

V gene: TRBV21-1
J gene: TRBJ2-5
CDR3 protein: CASSNKRTWDRDPPETQYF

V gene: TRBV12-3/TRBV12-4
J gene: TRBJ2-3
CDR3 protein: CASSFGGGDTQYF

V gene: TRBV7-9
J gene: TRBJ1-5
CDR3 protein: CASSPGTNQPQHF

V gene: TRBV19
J gene: TRBJ2-5
CDR3 protein: CASSVTGGAGETQYF

V gene: TRBV27
J gene: TRBJ2-1
CDR3 protein: CASSLRGHVNEQFF

V gene: TRBV7-9
J gene: TRBJ2-7
CDR3 protein: CASSSTGTPVSYEQYF

V gene: TRBV7-8
J gene: TRBJ2-1
CDR3 protein: CASMGHNEQFF

V gene: TRBV6-6
J gene: TRBJ2-3
CDR3 protein: CASSYSLRDTQYF

V gene: TRBV14
J gene: TRBJ2-7
CDR3 protein: CASSRPEQGPSYEQYF

V gene: TRBV7-2
J gene: TRBJ1-5
CDR3 protein: CASSPSGELFQPQHF

V gene: TRBV9
J gene: TRBJ2-1
CDR3 protein: CASSVGGSGNEQFF

V gene: TRBV4-1
J gene: TRBJ2-5
CDR3 protein: CASSFNRQETQYF

V gene: TRBV25-1
J gene: TRBJ2-2
CDR3 protein: CASSDVPNTGELFF

V gene: TRBV15
J gene: TRBJ2-7
CDR3 protein: CATSRDLGGYEQYF

V gene: TRBV7-9
J gene: TRBJ1-1
CDR3 protein: CASSLTGPTTEAFF

V gene: TRBV4-3
J gene: TRBJ2-7
CDR3 protein: CASSQVRLPTYEQYF

V gene: TRBV28
J gene: TRBJ2-1
CDR3 protein: CASSPNDIRGNEQFF

V gene: TRBV28
J gene: TRBJ1-1
CDR3 protein: CASSFRQGTLNTEAFF

V gene: TRBV7-6
J gene: TRBJ2-7
CDR3 protein: CASSPTGGAREQYF

V gene: TRBV28
J gene: TRBJ2-2
CDR3 protein: CASRAGDYTGELFF

V gene: TRBV5-1
J gene: TRBJ1-2
CDR3 protein: CASSLAIEGPHYGYTF

V gene: TRBV28
J gene: TRBJ2-7
CDR3 protein: CASTQEDFSSYEQYF

V gene: TRBV29-1
J gene: TRBJ2-1
CDR3 protein: CSVGGGRERFDEQFF

V gene: TRBV6-4
J gene: TRBJ2-1
CDR3 protein: CASTPGGGDSYNEQFF